These 12 T cell receptor beta chains originate from one sample sequenced in a study of blood T cell repertoires in COVID-19. The protocol was immunoSEQ multiplex PCR, while the TCRdb copy is restricted to in-frame clones and leaves out a portion. The sample carries 170,000 or so clones, roughly 89% recorded once. Sequenced material: peripheral blood. All receptors come from a woman younger than 30 who had recovered from COVID-19.

The rearrangement links TRBV6-5 to TRBJ2-1, with 9 bases fitting TRBD1. The germline V gene encodes CDR1 MNHEY and CDR2 SVGAGI. The CDR3 consists of 16 residues. Trimming removed 0 bases from V and 7 bases from J; junction bases left unmatched: 7. The CDR3 loop is CASSYSIGTGYNEQFF. CDR3 sequence (DNA): TGTGCCAGCAGTTACTCGATTGGGACAGGGTATAATGAGCAGTTCTTC.

This clone occurred a few times. Here the CDR3 DNA reads TGTGCCAGCAGCCCCAGGGAATTGAACACTGAAGCTTTCTTT. Translated: CASSPRELNTEAFF. The rearrangement links TRBV2 to TRBJ1-1, with D perhaps TRBD1 (5 bases). V lost 6 bases, J lost 0 bases, and 11 bases lay in between. The CDR3 is 14 amino acids. The germline V gene has CDR1 SNHLY and CDR2 FYNNEI.

The chain uses TRBV10-3 and TRBJ1-1; TRBD1 matches 11 bases. CDR1 and CDR2 (germline): ENHRY, SYGVKD. The CDR3 is made up of 14 amino acids. V was pared by 4 bases and J by 3 bases, with 1 base of the junction left unmatched. Here the CDR3 DNA reads TGTGCCATCAGTGGGGACAGGGGGGACACTGAAGCTTTCTTT. It encodes CAISGDRGDTEAFF.

This clone has only a few counts. This rearrangement joins TRBV19 to TRBJ1-6; the D gene is possibly TRBD1 (6 bases). In germline, CDR1 is LNHDA, CDR2 SQIVND (reference sequence). This CDR3 has 15 residues. The V gene lost 10 bases and the J gene lost 12 bases, with 25 bases spanning the gap. The CDR3 protein is CATESQGHHRGPLHF. In DNA, the CDR3 is TGTGCCACTGAGTCACAGGGCCACCACCGAGGACCCCTCCACTTT.

This chain uses TRBV5-4 with TRBJ2-7; weak D call: TRBD1 (6 bases). The CDR3 has 15 residues. The V gene's germline CDR1 is SGHNT and CDR2 YYREEE (reference sequence). V lost 0 bases, J lost 3 bases, and 13 bases lay in between. CDR3: CASSLEDRPFYEQYV. The CDR3 DNA sequence: TGTGCCAGCAGCTTGGAGGACAGACCGTTCTACGAGCAGTACGTC.

This chain uses TRBV10-3 with TRBJ2-2; possibly TRBD1 for D (6 bases). CDR1 ENHRY and CDR2 SYGVKD come from the germline V gene. Trimming removed 6 bases from V and 7 bases from J, with 15 bases in between. The CDR3 is 14 residues long. CDR3 amino acids: CAIRPGHLGGELFF. CDR3 sequence (DNA): TGTGCCATCAGACCGGGACACTTAGGCGGGGAGCTGTTTTTT.

This rearrangement joins TRBV27 to TRBJ2-5; D gene ambiguous. CDR3 length: 13 amino acids. CDR1 is MNHEY and CDR2 is SMNVEV in the germline V gene (reference sequence). V was clipped by 4 bases and J by 0 bases, with 6 bases between them. CDR3 loop: CASSSTYQETQYF. The DNA for the CDR3 is TGTGCCAGCAGTTCTACCTACCAAGAGACCCAGTACTTC.

The chain combines TRBV4-3 with TRBJ1-6; possible D gene TRBD1, 5 bases. CDR1 LGHNA and CDR2 YSLEER come from the germline V gene. This CDR3 has 14 residues. Deletions cut 7 bases from V and 6 bases from J, with 13 bases between. In DNA form, the CDR3 reads TGCGCCAGCACCTCAGGGCGAGGTAATTCACCCCTCCACTTT. Translating it yields CASTSGRGNSPLHF.

The V gene is TRBV5-4, the J gene TRBJ1-4; TRBD1 aligns across 7 bases. The CDR3 length is 14 residues. Germline-derived CDR1 and CDR2 are SGHNT and YYREEE (reference sequence). The trim removed 3 bases at V and 4 bases at J, leaving 3 bases unmatched. CDR3 sequence reads: CASSSRGDNEKLFF. The DNA of the CDR3 is TGTGCCAGCAGCTCCAGGGGGGATAATGAAAAACTGTTTTTT.

The chain joins TRBV2 to TRBJ1-1; no firm D call. Germline lookup yields CDR1 SNHLY and CDR2 FYNNEI. The V end lost 2 bases, the J end lost 4 bases, and 8 bases lay between the germline ends. CDR3 length: 13 residues. For the CDR3, the DNA is TGTGCCAGCAGTGAATACACCCTCACTGAAGCTTTCTTT. Residues: CASSEYTLTEAFF.

This rearrangement joins TRBV27 to TRBJ2-5, with 12 bases fitting TRBD1. V was pared by 5 bases and J by 5 bases, with 9 bases of the junction left unmatched. Germline V gives CDR1 MNHEY, CDR2 SMNVEV (reference sequence). CDR3 length: 16 amino acids. CDR3 sequence: CASSTRDRGRLETQYF. The DNA for the CDR3 is TGTGCCAGCAGTACCCGGGACAGGGGGCGTCTGGAGACCCAGTACTTC.

The rearrangement uses TRBV7-6 and TRBJ1-1; D not resolved. Trimming shortened V by 5 bases and J by 1 base, and 8 bases separated the two germline ends. The CDR3 spans 13 residues. Per the germline V gene, CDR1 is SGHVS and CDR2 is FNYEAQ. CDR3 amino acids: CASSPSENTEAFF. The CDR3 DNA reads as TGTGCCAGCAGCCCCAGCGAGAACACTGAAGCTTTCTTT.